These 10 T cell receptor beta chains came from one sample sequenced in a study of blood T cell repertoires in COVID-19. TCRdb's copy holds only in-frame clones and misses some; the assay was immunoSEQ multiplex PCR. The profile shows roughly 96,000 clones, over 70% of them singletons. Material: peripheral blood. The receptors here all came from a man in his 60s with acute or convalescent COVID-19.

V gene TRBV7-8 combines with J gene TRBJ2-2; tentative D call: TRBD2 (5 bases). The CDR3 has 18 amino acids. Germline CDR1 and CDR2: SGHVS and FQNEAQ. Deletions cut 5 bases from V and 4 bases from J, with 23 bases between. This CDR3 reads CASSPHGEGRVGTGELFF. DNA of the CDR3: TGTGCCAGCAGCCCCCACGGGGAAGGGCGGGTTGGCACCGGGGAGCTGTTTTTT.

V is TRBV27 and J is TRBJ1-2; D remains ambiguous. CDR1 and CDR2 (germline): MNHEY, SMNVEV (reference sequence). CDR3 length: 13 residues. Between the trimmed V and J ends, which lost 0 bases and 4 bases, there was a span of 6 bases. In DNA form, the CDR3 reads TGTGCCAGCAGTTTATCATACGGCTATGGCTACACCTTC. It is translated as CASSLSYGYGYTF.

The rearrangement links TRBV9 to TRBJ2-1; 7 bases agree with TRBD1. The junction had 9 bases not matched to a gene; V was cut back by 3 bases and J by 6 bases. The CDR3 sequence is 15 residues long. The germline CDR1 and CDR2 sequences are SGDLS and YYNGEE. CDR3 region: CASSARQGIGNEQFF. The CDR3 DNA sequence: TGTGCCAGCAGCGCCCGACAGGGAATAGGCAATGAGCAGTTCTTC.

This chain joins TRBV6-6 and TRBJ2-5; 7 nucleotides match TRBD1. V was pared by 4 bases and J by 2 bases, with 10 bases of the junction left unmatched. CDR1 MNHNY and CDR2 SVGAGI come from the germline V gene (reference sequence). This CDR3 comprises 16 residues. The CDR3 sequence: CASSSLQGPQQETQYF. CDR3 nucleotides: TGTGCCAGCAGTTCTTTACAGGGGCCCCAACAAGAGACCCAGTACTTC.

The chain recombines TRBV9 with TRBJ1-2; TRBD1 agrees at 10 bases. The CDR3 has 15 residues. Germline V gene data show CDR1 as SGDLS and CDR2 as YYNGEE. V was pared by 3 bases and J by 5 bases, with 7 bases of the junction left unmatched. The CDR3 region is CASSAGTGEKYGYTF. The CDR3 DNA is TGTGCCAGCAGCGCTGGGACAGGGGAGAAGTATGGCTACACCTTC.

The chain carries TRBV11-2 and TRBJ1-4; 9 bases map to TRBD1. The CDR3 is made up of 13 amino acids. J lost 14 bases, V lost 3 bases, and 7 bases had no gene match. In germline, CDR1 is SGHAT, CDR2 FQNNGV. Here the CDR3 reads CASSLGTGSGLFF. CDR3 DNA sequence: TGTGCCAGCAGCTTGGGGACAGGGTCAGGGCTGTTTTTT.

The chain carries TRBV27 and TRBJ2-1, with 9 bases fitting TRBD1. The CDR3 runs to 14 residues. V lost 6 bases to trimming and J lost 10 bases; unmatched junction nucleotides: 10. The germline V gene has CDR1 MNHEY and CDR2 SMNVEV (reference sequence). In DNA, the CDR3 is TGTGCCAGCAGGCGGGACAGGGTTTCGGAAGAGCAGTTCTTC. It yields the protein CASRRDRVSEEQFF.

The chain has TRBV6-5 and TRBJ2-7, with D possibly being TRBD1 (6 bases). Germline values: CDR1 MNHEY, CDR2 SVGAGI. Trimming took off 8 bases at V and 2 bases at J, with 13 bases between the two ends. CDR3 size: 13 residues. The CDR3 protein is CASRTDLTYEQYV. The DNA for the CDR3 is TGTGCCAGCCGGACAGACCTAACCTACGAGCAGTACGTC.

This clone was seen only once. V usage is TRBV11-3 and J usage is TRBJ1-2, with D possibly matching TRBD1 (5 bases). Germline assignment: CDR1 SGHNT and CDR2 YENEEA. V gave up 4 bases and J gave up 7 bases, with 16 bases separating them. The CDR3 sequence is 14 residues long. CDR3 amino acids: CASSSNAGPSGYTF. DNA for the CDR3: TGTGCCAGCAGCTCAAATGCGGGGCCGAGTGGCTACACCTTC.

As concerns this clone: One end of the junction is discordant with germline, which a read error may explain. The CDR3 nucleotides read TGTGCCAGCAGCCCGAAACAGGGTTCAGCCCTCCACTTT. Its translation: CASSPKQGSALHF. The chain carries TRBV7-8 and TRBJ1-6, with D tentatively TRBD1 (6 bases). This CDR3 region has 13 residues. CDR1 and CDR2 (germline): SGHVS, FQNEAQ.